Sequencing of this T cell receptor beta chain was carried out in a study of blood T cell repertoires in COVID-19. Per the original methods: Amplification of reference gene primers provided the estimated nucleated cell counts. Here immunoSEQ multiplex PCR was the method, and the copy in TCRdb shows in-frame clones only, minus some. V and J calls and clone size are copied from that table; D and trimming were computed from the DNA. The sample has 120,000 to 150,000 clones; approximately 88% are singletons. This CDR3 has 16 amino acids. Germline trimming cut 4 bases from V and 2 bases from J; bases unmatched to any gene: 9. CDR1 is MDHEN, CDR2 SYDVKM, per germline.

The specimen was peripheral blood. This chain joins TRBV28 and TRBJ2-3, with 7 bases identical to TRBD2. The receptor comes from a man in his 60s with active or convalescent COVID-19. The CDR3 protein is CASSSRTSGITDTQYF. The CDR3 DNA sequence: TGTGCCAGCAGTTCCCGGACTAGTGGAATCACAGATACGCAGTATTTT.